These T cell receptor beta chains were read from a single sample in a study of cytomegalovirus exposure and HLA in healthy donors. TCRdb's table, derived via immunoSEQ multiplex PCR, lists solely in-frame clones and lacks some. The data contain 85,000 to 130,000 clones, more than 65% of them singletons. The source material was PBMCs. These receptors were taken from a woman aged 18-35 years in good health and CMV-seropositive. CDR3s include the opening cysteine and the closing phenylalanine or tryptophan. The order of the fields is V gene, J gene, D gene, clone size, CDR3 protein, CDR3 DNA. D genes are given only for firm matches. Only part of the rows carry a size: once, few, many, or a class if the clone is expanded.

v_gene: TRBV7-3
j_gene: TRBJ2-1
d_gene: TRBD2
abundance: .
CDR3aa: CASSSGGLAPNNEQFF
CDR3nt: TGTGCCAGCAGCTCGGGGGGACTAGCGCCTAACAATGAGCAGTTCTTC

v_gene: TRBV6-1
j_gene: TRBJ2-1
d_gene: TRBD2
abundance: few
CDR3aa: CASSEGTSGSSEQFF
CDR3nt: TGTGCCAGCAGCGAAGGGACTAGCGGGAGTTCTGAGCAGTTCTTC

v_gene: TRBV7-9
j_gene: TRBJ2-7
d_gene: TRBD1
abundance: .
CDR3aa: CASSEDRGGSYEQYF
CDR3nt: TGTGCCAGCAGCGAGGACAGGGGTGGCTCCTACGAGCAGTACTTC

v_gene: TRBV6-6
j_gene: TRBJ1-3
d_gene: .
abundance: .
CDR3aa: CASSDTRTLRGNTIYF
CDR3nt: TGTGCCAGCAGCGACACCCGGACACTTAGGGGAAACACCATATATTTT

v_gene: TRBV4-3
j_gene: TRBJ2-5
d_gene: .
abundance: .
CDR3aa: CASSQDGGGETQYF
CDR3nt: TGCGCCAGCAGCCAAGATGGAGGTGGGGAGACCCAGTACTTC

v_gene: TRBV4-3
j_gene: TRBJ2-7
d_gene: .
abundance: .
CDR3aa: CASSQDSRVGSYEQYF
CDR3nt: TGCGCCAGCAGCCAAGATTCGAGGGTAGGCTCCTACGAGCAGTACTTC

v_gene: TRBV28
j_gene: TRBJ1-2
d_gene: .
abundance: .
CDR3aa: CASSLGGAIYGYTF
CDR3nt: TGTGCCAGCAGTTTGGGCGGGGCGATCTATGGCTACACCTTC

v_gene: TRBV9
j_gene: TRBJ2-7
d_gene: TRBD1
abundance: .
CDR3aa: CASSVGTGSSYEQYF
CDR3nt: TGTGCCAGCAGCGTAGGGACAGGGAGCTCCTACGAGCAGTACTTC

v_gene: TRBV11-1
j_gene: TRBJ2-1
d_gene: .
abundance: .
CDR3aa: CASSLQEANEQFF
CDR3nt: TGTGCCAGCAGCTTACAAGAAGCCAATGAGCAGTTCTTC

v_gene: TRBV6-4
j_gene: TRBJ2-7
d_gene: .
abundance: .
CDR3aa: CASSDSEGAHEQYF
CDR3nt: TGTGCCAGCAGTGACTCGGAGGGGGCCCACGAGCAGTACTTC

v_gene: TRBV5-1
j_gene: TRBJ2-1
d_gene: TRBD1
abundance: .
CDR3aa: CASSHTGDNEQFF
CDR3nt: TGCGCCAGCAGCCATACAGGGGACAATGAGCAGTTCTTC

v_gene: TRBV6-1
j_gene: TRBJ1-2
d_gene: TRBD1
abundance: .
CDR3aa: CAIGQGPRGYTF
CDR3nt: TGTGCCATCGGACAGGGCCCTCGGGGCTACACCTTC

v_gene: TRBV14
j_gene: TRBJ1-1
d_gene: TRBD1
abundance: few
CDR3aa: CASTRDRNTEAFF
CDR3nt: TGTGCCAGCACCCGGGACAGGAACACTGAAGCTTTCTTT

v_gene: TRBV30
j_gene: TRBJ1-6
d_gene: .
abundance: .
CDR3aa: CAWSPARLNSPLHF
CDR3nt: TGTGCCTGGAGTCCAGCTCGACTGAATTCACCCCTCCACTTT

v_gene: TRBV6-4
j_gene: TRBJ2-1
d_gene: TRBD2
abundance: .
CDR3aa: CASSDGLAGAYNEQFF
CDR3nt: TGTGCCAGCAGTGACGGGCTAGCGGGGGCATACAATGAGCAGTTCTTC

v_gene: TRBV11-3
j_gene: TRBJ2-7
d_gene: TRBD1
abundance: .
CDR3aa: CASSQGQGFSYEQYF
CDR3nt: TGTGCCAGCAGCCAGGGACAGGGGTTCTCCTACGAGCAGTACTTC

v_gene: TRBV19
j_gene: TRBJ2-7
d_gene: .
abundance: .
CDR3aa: CASSTRGDRPLSAYYEQYF
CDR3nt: TGTGCCAGTAGCACCCGGGGGGACAGGCCCCTCTCGGCTTACTACGAGCAGTACTTC

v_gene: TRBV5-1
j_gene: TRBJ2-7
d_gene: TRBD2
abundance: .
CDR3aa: CASSSGSGRDVLRYEQYF
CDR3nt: TGCGCCAGCAGCTCGGGAAGCGGGAGGGATGTCTTAAGGTACGAGCAGTACTTC

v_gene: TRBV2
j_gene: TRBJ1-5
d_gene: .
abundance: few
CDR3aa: CASSDRPGGPQHF
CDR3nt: TGTGCCAGCAGTGACAGGCCCGGGGGGCCCCAGCATTTT

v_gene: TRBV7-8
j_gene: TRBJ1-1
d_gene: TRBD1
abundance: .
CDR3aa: CASSPNRGEKNTEAFF
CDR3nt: TGTGCCAGCAGCCCAAACAGGGGGGAGAAGAACACTGAAGCTTTCTTT

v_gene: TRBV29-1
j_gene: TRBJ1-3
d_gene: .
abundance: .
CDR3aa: CSVEWGTPSGNTIYF
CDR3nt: TGCAGCGTTGAATGGGGGACACCCTCTGGAAACACCATATATTTT

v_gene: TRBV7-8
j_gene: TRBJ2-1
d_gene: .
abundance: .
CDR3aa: CASSLGRVAGNEQFF
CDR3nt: TGTGCCAGCAGCCTAGGGCGGGTGGCGGGGAATGAGCAGTTCTTC

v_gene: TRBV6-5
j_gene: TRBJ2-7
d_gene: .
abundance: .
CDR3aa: CASSRAGEQYF
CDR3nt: TGTGCCAGCAGCCGCGCGGGTGAGCAGTACTTC

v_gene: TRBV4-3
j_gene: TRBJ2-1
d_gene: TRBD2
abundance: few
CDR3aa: CASRGGPTGYNEQFF
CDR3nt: TGCGCCAGCAGGGGAGGGCCTACGGGCTACAATGAGCAGTTCTTC

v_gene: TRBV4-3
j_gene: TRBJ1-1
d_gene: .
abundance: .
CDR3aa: CASSQGENTEAFF
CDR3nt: TGCGCCAGCAGCCAAGGAGAGAACACTGAAGCTTTCTTT

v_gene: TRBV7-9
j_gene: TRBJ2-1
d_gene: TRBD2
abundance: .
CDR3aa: CASSLVAGGPLNEQFF
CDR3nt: TGTGCCAGCAGCCTCGTAGCGGGAGGGCCACTTAATGAGCAGTTCTTC

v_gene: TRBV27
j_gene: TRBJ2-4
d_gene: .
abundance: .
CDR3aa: CASSYSGAKNIQYF
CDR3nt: TGTGCCAGCAGTTACTCGGGGGCCAAAAACATTCAGTACTTC

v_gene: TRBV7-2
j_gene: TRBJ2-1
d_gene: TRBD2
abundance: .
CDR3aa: CASSLVGGGSGRSHNEQFF
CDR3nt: TGTGCCAGCAGCTTAGTGGGCGGGGGGAGCGGGAGGTCCCATAATGAGCAGTTCTTC

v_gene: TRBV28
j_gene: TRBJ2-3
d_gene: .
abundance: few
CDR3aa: CASSLVGRDTQYF
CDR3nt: TGTGCCAGCAGTTTAGTCGGGAGAGATACGCAGTATTTT

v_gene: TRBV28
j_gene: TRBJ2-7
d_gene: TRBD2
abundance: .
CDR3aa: CASTGLAGGYEQYF
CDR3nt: TGTGCCAGCACCGGACTAGCGGGAGGTTACGAGCAGTACTTC

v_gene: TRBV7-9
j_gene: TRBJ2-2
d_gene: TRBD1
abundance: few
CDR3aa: CASSWTGNTGELFF
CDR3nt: TGTGCCAGCAGCTGGACAGGGAACACCGGGGAGCTGTTTTTT

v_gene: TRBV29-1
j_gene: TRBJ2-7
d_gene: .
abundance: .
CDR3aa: CSVYEYEQYF
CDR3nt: TGCAGCGTTTATGAGTACGAGCAGTACTTC

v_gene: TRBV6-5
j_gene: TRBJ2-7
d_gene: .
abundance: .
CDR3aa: CASSYSLYYEQYF
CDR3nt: TGTGCCAGCAGTTACTCCCTCTACTACGAGCAGTACTTC

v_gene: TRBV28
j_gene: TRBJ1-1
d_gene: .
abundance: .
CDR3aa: CASSTVSRGYTEAFF
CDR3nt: TGTGCCAGCAGTACAGTCTCTAGGGGGTACACTGAAGCTTTCTTT

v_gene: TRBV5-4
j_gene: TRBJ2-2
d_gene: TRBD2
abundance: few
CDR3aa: CASSRDSGLAGVTGELFF
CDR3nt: TGTGCCAGCAGCCGGGACTCGGGACTAGCGGGAGTCACCGGGGAGCTGTTTTTT

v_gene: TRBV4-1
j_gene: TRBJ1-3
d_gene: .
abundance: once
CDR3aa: CASSQLWNRASSGNTIYF
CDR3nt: TGCGCCAGCAGCCAACTTTGGAACAGGGCCAGCTCTGGAAACACCATATATTTT

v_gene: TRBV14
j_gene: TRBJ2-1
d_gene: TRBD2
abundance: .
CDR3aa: CASSPRGGRGGEQFF
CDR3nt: TGTGCCAGCAGCCCTCGAGGCGGGAGGGGGGGAGAGCAGTTCTTC

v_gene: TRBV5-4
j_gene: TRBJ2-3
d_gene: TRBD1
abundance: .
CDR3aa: CASSGPGQLSTDTQYF
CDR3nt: TGTGCCAGCAGCGGTCCGGGACAGCTTAGCACAGATACGCAGTATTTT

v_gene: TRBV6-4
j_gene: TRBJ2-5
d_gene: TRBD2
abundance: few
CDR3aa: CASSVVIAGLGETQYF
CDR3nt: TGTGCCAGCAGTGTAGTGATAGCGGGGCTAGGGGAGACCCAGTACTTC

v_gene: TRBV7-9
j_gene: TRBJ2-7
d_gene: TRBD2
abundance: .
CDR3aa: CASSPPLAGGYEQYF
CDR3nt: TGTGCCAGCAGCCCACCTTTAGCGGGAGGTTACGAGCAGTACTTC

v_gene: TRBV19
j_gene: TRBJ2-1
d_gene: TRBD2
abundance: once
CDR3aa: CASSIGTSNEQFF
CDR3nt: TGTGCCAGTAGTATCGGGACTAGCAATGAGCAGTTCTTC

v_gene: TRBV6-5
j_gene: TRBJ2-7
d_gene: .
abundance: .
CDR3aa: CASSSSAYEQYF
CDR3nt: TGTGCCAGCAGTTCTTCAGCGTACGAGCAGTACTTC

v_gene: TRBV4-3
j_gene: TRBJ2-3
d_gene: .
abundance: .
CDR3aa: CASSQAPQDTQYF
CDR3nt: TGCGCCAGCAGCCAAGCCCCCCAAGATACGCAGTATTTT

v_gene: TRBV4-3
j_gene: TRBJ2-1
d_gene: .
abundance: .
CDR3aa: CASSQANSPYNEQFF
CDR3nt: TGCGCCAGCAGCCAAGCCAATAGTCCCTACAATGAGCAGTTCTTC

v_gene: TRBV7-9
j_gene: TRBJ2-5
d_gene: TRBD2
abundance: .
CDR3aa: CASSYSAGGRETQYF
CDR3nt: TGTGCCAGCAGCTACTCTGCGGGGGGAAGGGAGACCCAGTACTTC

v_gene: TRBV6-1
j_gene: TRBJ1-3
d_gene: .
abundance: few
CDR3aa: CASRRGEAEGNTIYF
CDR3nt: TGTGCCAGCAGACGAGGGGAGGCCGAGGGAAACACCATATATTTT

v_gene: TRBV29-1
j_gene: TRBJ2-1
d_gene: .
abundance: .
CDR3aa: CSVDAYEGLPQPEQFF
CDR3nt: TGCAGCGTTGACGCTTATGAGGGCTTGCCGCAGCCAGAGCAGTTCTTC

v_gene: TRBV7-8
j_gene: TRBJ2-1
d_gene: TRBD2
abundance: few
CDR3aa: CASSSLLAGGLNEQFF
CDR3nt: TGTGCCAGCAGCTCCCTTCTAGCGGGAGGGTTAAATGAGCAGTTCTTC

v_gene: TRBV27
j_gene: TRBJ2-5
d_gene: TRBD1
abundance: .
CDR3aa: CASSDQDRGVQETQYF
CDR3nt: TGTGCCAGCAGTGACCAGGACAGGGGTGTTCAGGAGACCCAGTACTTC

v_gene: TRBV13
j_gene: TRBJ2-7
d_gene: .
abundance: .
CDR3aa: CASSGLFGGQYF
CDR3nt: TGTGCCAGCAGCGGACTGTTCGGGGGGCAGTACTTC

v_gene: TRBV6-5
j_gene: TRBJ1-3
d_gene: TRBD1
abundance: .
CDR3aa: CASSPGTGAGNTIYF
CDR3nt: TGTGCCAGCAGCCCCGGGACAGGGGCCGGAAACACCATATATTTT

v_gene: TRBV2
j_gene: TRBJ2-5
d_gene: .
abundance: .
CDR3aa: CASSVDRAQETQYF
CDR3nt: TGTGCCAGCAGTGTCGACAGAGCCCAAGAGACCCAGTACTTC

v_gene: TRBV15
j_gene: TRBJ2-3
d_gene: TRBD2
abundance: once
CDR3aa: CATSRDLAGGTDTQYF
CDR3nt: TGTGCCACCAGCAGGGATCTAGCGGGCGGCACAGATACGCAGTATTTT

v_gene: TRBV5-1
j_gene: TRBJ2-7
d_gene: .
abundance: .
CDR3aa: CASSALATKTYEQYF
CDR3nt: TGCGCCAGCAGCGCATTAGCGACTAAAACCTACGAGCAGTACTTC

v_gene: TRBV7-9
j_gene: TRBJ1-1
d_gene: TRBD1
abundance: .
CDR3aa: CASRKGQGMNTEAFF
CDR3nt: TGTGCCAGCAGAAAGGGACAGGGAATGAACACTGAAGCTTTCTTT

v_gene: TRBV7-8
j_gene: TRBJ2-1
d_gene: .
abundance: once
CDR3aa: CASSALAPYNEQFF
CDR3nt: TGTGCCAGCAGTGCTCTAGCGCCTTACAATGAGCAGTTCTTC

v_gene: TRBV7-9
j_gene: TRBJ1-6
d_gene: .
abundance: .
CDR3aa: CASSFFVVPGGPLHF
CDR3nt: TGTGCCAGCAGCTTCTTTGTAGTGCCGGGAGGGCCCCTCCACTTT